The 10 T cell receptor beta chains below all came from one sample that was sequenced in a study of blood T cell repertoires in COVID-19. Measured with immunoSEQ multiplex PCR; TCRdb has only the in-frame clones, and not every one. The table records fewer than 250,000 clones, 70% to 85% of them present only once. Sequencing was done on a sample of peripheral blood. These receptors originate from a woman between 45 and 65 years old with acute or convalescent COVID-19.

This clone was seen a single time. Mismatch with germline at one junction end may stem from a read error. This sequence joins TRBV5-8 and TRBJ2-5; D possibly corresponds to TRBD1 (6 bases). Germline V lookup: CDR1 SGHTS, CDR2 YDEGEE. CDR3 length equals 12 residues. The CDR3 DNA follows: TGTGCCAGCAGCTTGACAGGGCGGAAGGCGAACTTC. The encoded protein is CASSLTGRKANF.

V gene TRBV5-8 combines with J gene TRBJ2-1; the match to TRBD2 covers 13 bases. The CDR3 extends over 15 amino acids. Per germline, CDR1 SGHTS and CDR2 YDEGEE. V trimming: 1 base; J trimming: 7 bases; junction bases outside the gene matches: 2. As DNA, the CDR3 is TGTGCCAGCAGCTTGACTAGCGGGAGGGCAAATGAGCAGTTCTTC. Amino acids: CASSLTSGRANEQFF. The full variable domain, rest sourced from reference TRBV5-8 and TRBJ2-1, is EAGVTQSPTHLIKTRGQQATLRCSPISGHTSVYWYQQALGLGLQFLLWYDEGEERNRGNFPPRFSGRQFPNYSSELNVNALELEDSALYLCASSLTSGRANEQFFGPGTRLTVL.

The chain joins TRBV5-6 to TRBJ1-1, with D possibly TRBD1 on 5 matching bases. From germline, CDR1 is SGHDT and CDR2 YYEEEE. This CDR3 contains 16 residues. Trimming cost V 4 bases and J 0 bases, with 16 bases left between them. DNA for the CDR3: TGTGCCAGCAGCCTGGGCGGGGGTCCTGTGAACACTGAAGCTTTCTTT. It is translated as CASSLGGGPVNTEAFF.

The rearrangement joins TRBV6-1 to TRBJ2-7, with TRBD1 matching over 10 bases. The germline CDR1 and CDR2 sequences are MNHNS and SASEGT. V trimming: 1 base; J trimming: 3 bases; junction bases outside the gene matches: 12. This CDR3 region has 18 residues. CDR3 bases: TGTGCCAGCAGTGAAGGGGTACCGGGACAGGGGACTTACTACGAGCAGTACTTC. Translated, it gives CASSEGVPGQGTYYEQYF.

J is TRBJ1-5 and V is TRBV6-1; D unclear. The CDR3 has 15 residues. The V gene lost 2 bases and the J gene lost 6 bases, with 14 bases spanning the gap. CDR1 MNHNS and CDR2 SASEGT come from the germline V gene. CDR3 sequence (DNA): TGTGCCAGCAGTGAAACGTTCGGAGGGAGTCAGCCCCAGCATTTT. It codes for CASSETFGGSQPQHF.

The J gene is TRBJ2-3, the V gene TRBV6-5, with a weak D call TRBD1 (6 bases). V lost 6 bases, J lost 4 bases, and 14 bases lay in between. The CDR3 consists of 14 residues. CDR1 is MNHEY, CDR2 SVGAGI, per germline. In nucleotides, the CDR3 is TGTGCCAGCAGCCGCTCAGGGGTCGCAGATACGCAGTATTTT. This gives the protein CASSRSGVADTQYF.

The sample holds a few counts of this clone. The chain employs TRBV5-1 and TRBJ1-1; TRBD1 is a possible D gene (6 bases). This CDR3 region has 14 residues. CDR1 is SGHRS and CDR2 is YFSETQ in the germline V gene. V was trimmed by 4 bases and J by 1 base, leaving 11 bases between them. The CDR3 is CASSNGQPNTEAFF. CDR3 DNA sequence: TGCGCCAGCAGCAACGGACAGCCGAACACTGAAGCTTTCTTT. The full variable domain, completed using reference TRBV5-1 and TRBJ1-1, is KAGVTQTPRYLIKTRGQQVTLSCSPISGHRSVSWYQQTPGQGLQFLFEYFSETQRNKGNFPGRFSGRQFSNSRSEMNVSTLELGDSALYLCASSNGQPNTEAFFGQGTRLTVV.

The rearrangement links TRBV7-2 to TRBJ1-3; 8 nucleotides match TRBD1. CDR1 and CDR2 (germline): SGHTA, FQGNSA. The trim removed 1 base at V and 6 bases at J, leaving 8 bases unmatched. This CDR3 spans 16 amino acids. CDR3 coding DNA: TGTGCCAGCAGCTTAGGGGACAGGCCCATCACAAACACCATATATTTT. Translating it yields CASSLGDRPITNTIYF.

The V call is TRBV5-1, the J call TRBJ2-7; 11 bases match TRBD2. The germline CDR1 and CDR2 sequences are SGHRS and YFSETQ. With V trimmed by 4 bases and J by 2 bases, 5 bases remained unmatched. The CDR3 runs 15 residues. The CDR3 spells CASSEISGGAYEQYF. CDR3 in DNA: TGCGCCAGCAGCGAGATTAGCGGGGGGGCCTACGAGCAGTACTTC.

This CDR3 reads CASDRQGGTEAFF. CDR3 nucleotide sequence: TGTGCCAGCGACCGACAGGGGGGGACTGAAGCTTTCTTT. The rearrangement joins TRBV3-1 (or the pseudogene TRBV3-2) to TRBJ1-1; TRBD1 aligns across 9 bases. Germline CDR1 LGHDT, CDR2 YNNKEL (reference sequence). The J segment lost 5 bases and the V segment lost 8 bases, leaving 6 bases of the junction unmatched. This CDR3 spans 13 amino acids.